Listed here is a single T cell receptor (beta chain). This CDR3 is 11 amino acids long. CDR1 and CDR2 from the germline V gene are DFQATT and SNEGSKA (reference sequence). Trimming left V 6 bases short and J 9 bases short, with 14 bases between. Here immunoSEQ multiplex PCR was the method, and the copy in TCRdb shows in-frame clones only, minus some. The sample has just over 150,000 clones, approximately 90% seen once. This entry comes from a study of T cell responses to AZD1222 COVID-19 vaccine. This chain connects TRBV20-1 to TRBJ1-1; D is unresolved. This clonotype was obtained from an adult who received the AZD1222 COVID-19 vaccine. The sample was peripheral blood, taken 28 days after the second AZD1222 dose. The CDR3 DNA reads TGCAGTGCCCCGCAAGCCTCTCAAGCTTTCTTT. Protein: CSAPQASQAFF.